This T cell receptor beta chain originates from a study of T cells in Graves' hyperthyroidism and ophthalmopathy. Study background: It was at initial diagnosis, before any treatment, that peripheral blood was collected.

In its sample, this clonotype was seen many times. The CDR3 runs 14 residues. V was pared by 3 bases and J by 2 bases, with 11 bases between. Germline CDR1 LNHDA, CDR2 SQIVND (reference sequence). What was amplified from RNA transcripts were TCR beta CDR3 regions. HTBI primers were the set used in a first-round RT-PCR of the TCR CDR3. MiXCR was run by TCRdb on the multiplex PCR reads, yielding one entry per CDR3 protein. The table records about 96,000 distinct CDR3 sequences, around 50% of them present only once. The specimen was blood. The receptor was derived from a woman aged 40 to 50 with Graves' hyperthyroidism. The chain links TRBV19 to TRBJ2-7; unclear D gene. The CDR3 is CASSMFREPYEQYF. CDR3 bases: TGTGCCAGTAGTATGTTTCGAGAACCCTACGAGCAGTACTTC.